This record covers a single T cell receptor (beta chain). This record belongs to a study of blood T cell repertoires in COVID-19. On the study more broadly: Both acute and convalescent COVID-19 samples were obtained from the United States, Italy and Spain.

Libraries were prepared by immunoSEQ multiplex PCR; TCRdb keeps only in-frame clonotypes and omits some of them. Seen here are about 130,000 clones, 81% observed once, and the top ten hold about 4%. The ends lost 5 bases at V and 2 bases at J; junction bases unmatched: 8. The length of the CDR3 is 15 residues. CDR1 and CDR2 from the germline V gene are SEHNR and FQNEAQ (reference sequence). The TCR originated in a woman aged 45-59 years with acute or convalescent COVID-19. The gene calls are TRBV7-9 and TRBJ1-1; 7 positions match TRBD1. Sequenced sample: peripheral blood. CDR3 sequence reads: CASSTRQGSNTEAFF. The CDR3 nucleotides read TGTGCCAGCAGCACTCGACAGGGCTCAAACACTGAAGCTTTCTTT.